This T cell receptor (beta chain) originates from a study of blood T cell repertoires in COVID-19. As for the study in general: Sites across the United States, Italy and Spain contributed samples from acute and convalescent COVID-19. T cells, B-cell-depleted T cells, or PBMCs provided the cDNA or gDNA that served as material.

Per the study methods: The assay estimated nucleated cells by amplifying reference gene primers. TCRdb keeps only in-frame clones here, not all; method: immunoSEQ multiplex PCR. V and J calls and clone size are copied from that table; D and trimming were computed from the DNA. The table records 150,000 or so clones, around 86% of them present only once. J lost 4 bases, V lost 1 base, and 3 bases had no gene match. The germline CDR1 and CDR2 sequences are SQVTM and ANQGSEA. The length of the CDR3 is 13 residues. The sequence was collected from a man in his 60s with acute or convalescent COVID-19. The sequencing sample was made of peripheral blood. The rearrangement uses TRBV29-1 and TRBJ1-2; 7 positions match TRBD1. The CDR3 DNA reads TGCAGCGTTGAAGTAGGGGGCGGCTATGGCTACACCTTC. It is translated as CSVEVGGGYGYTF.